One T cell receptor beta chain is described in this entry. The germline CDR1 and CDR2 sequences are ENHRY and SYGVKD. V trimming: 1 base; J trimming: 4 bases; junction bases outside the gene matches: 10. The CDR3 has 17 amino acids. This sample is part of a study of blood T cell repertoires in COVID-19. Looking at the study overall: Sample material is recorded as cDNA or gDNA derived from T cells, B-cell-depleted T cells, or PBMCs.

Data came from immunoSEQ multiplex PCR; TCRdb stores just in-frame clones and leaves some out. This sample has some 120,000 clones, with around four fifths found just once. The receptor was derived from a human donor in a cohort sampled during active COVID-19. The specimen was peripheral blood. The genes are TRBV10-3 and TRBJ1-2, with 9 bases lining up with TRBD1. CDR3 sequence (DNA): TGTGCCATCAGTGAGTTCCATAGAACAGGGGGCTTCTATGGCTACACCTTC. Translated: CAISEFHRTGGFYGYTF.